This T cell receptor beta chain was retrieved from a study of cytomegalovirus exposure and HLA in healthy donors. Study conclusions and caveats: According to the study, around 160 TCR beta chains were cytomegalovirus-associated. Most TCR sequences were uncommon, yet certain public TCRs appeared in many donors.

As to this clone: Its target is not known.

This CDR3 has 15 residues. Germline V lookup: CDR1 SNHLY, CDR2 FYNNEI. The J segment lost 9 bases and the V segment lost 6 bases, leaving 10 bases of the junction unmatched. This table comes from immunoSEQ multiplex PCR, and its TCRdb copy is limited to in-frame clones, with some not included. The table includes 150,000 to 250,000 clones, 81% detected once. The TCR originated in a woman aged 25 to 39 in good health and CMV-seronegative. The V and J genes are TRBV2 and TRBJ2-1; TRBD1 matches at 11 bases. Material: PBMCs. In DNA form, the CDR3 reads TGTGCCAGCAGGACCGGACAGGGGGCTATGGGTGAGCAGTTCTTC. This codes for CASRTGQGAMGEQFF.